The subject of this entry is one TCR beta chain. Its antigen is unknown. The data stem from a study of metastatic and nonmetastatic thyroid tumors. Overall study context: Repertoires from malignant and benign thyroid patients were compared across blood and tumor or nodule tissue. Study results and limitations: Malignant tumors reportedly showed significantly higher TCR beta diversity than benign nodules in both blood and tumor.

Original handling: Clinicopathological groups supplied CDR3 differences that were used to build a distant-metastasis classifier for papillary thyroid cancer. TCRdb reprocessed the PCR reads via MiXCR. The V and J calls reflect TCRdb's pipeline rather than the authors' work. The sample includes about 33,000 clones, around 17% seen only once; the top ten take roughly 12%. V lost 3 bases to trimming and J lost 2 bases, with 14 bases between them. The CDR3 loop spans 15 amino acids. From germline, CDR1 is MNHNS and CDR2 SASEGT. Until they underwent thyroid surgery, no patient had received any treatment. The source material was blood. The V and J genes are TRBV6-1 and TRBJ2-7; D not certain. This TCR was recovered from a male donor with papillary thyroid cancer or a benign thyroid nodule (not recorded which). Some clones in this sample may be carry-over from other donors' samples. CDR3 DNA: TGTGCCAGCAGTGACCCAGTCCCCTCTCCCTACGAGCAGTACTTC. Translated, it gives CASSDPVPSPYEQYF.